The clone carrying this TCR beta chain has a handful of counts. The sample is drawn from a study of OX40 agonist ivuxolimab in advanced cancers. There are 14 residues in the CDR3. Trimming removed 5 bases from V and 2 bases from J, with 13 bases in between. Looked up from germline, CDR1 is MDHEN and CDR2 is SYDVKM. Some clones are missing from TCRdb's copy, which holds only in-frame ones; the method was immunoSEQ multiplex PCR. The table records under 70,000 clones, about 90% of them present only once. The sequencing used CD4+ or CD8+ T cells sorted from blood, collected in a trial of the OX40 agonist ivuxolimab. This clonotype was obtained from an adult with an advanced solid tumor such as melanoma, head and neck, liver or kidney cancer. The rearrangement links TRBV28 to TRBJ2-7, with D possibly being TRBD2 (5 bases). The CDR3 here is CASSRAAGAYEQYF. The DNA of the CDR3 is TGTGCCAGCAGTCGGGCGGCGGGTGCCTACGAGCAGTACTTC.